These 3 T cell receptor beta chains were sequenced from one sample in a study of post-analysis software for immune sequencing data. Unique molecular identifiers featured in each of the TCR beta cDNA libraries. Each CDR3 protein gets one entry after TCRdb re-called the PCR reads with MiXCR. The table includes about 540,000 distinct CDR3 sequences, under 40% detected once. Antigen specificity for these receptors is unknown. Points from the study as a whole: A handful of TRBV segments were more frequent in patients than controls; TRBV5-6, TRBV5-1 and TRBV20-1 belonged to this group.

Sequenced material: blood. These receptors all stem from a girl aged 2 to 17 with multiple sclerosis.

The chain employs TRBV20-1 and TRBJ2-3, with 9 positions matching TRBD2. CDR1 is DFQATT, CDR2 SNEGSKA, per germline (reference sequence). V shed 0 bases and J 4 bases; nucleotides not matched to a gene: 14. CDR3 size: 18 residues. CDR3 protein: CSARDRGSAGGRSDTQYF. Here the CDR3 DNA reads TGCAGTGCTAGAGATCGGGGTTCGGCGGGGGGGAGGTCAGATACGCAGTATTTT.

V is TRBV6-5 and J is TRBJ2-3; D is uncertain. Germline CDR1 and CDR2: MNHEY and SVGAGI. Trimming pared 3 bases from V and 5 bases from J, leaving 6 bases between. The CDR3 is 12 residues long. CDR3 bases: TGTGCCAGCAGTTATGTGGGAGATACGCAGTATTTT. Its protein product is CASSYVGDTQYF.

The chain joins TRBV19 to TRBJ1-2; D is unclear. The germline V and J ends were trimmed by 8 bases and 6 bases, with 13 bases remaining between them. The germline gives CDR1 LNHDA, CDR2 SQIVND (reference sequence). There are 12 residues in the CDR3. This chain's CDR3 is CASWSGSDGYTF. In DNA, the CDR3 is TGTGCCAGTTGGTCGGGGAGCGATGGCTACACCTTC.